Each of the 31 T cell receptor beta chains below was sequenced from the same sample in a study of yellow fever vaccine responses in identical twins (dated by TCRdb to 2017 to 2018). The library was produced with RT-PCR. Data came from an Illumina HiSeq 2500. The raw public reads went through TCRdb reprocessing: fastp at Q25, MiXCR clone calling, in-frame beta chains kept. Records with the same CDR3 protein are collapsed into one entry carrying the most frequent genes and DNA. This sample comprises over 5,500 distinct CDR3 sequences, 80% to 85% of them detected only once. 3% to 4% of the sample belongs to the ten largest clones. Sequencing was performed on T cells from blood (PBMCs), unsorted or a sorted subset (not recorded which), taken before or after yellow fever vaccination (not recorded which). The receptor set was obtained from a woman in her late teens or twenties who received the yellow fever vaccine. Donor details come from another sample of the same person, matched by shared clones.

The V gene is TRBV6-1, the J gene TRBJ2-1; 7 bases match TRBD1. The germline V gene encodes CDR1 MNHNS and CDR2 SASEGT. The CDR3 loop spans 15 amino acids. The trim removed 3 bases at V and 2 bases at J, leaving 4 bases unmatched. CDR3 sequence: CASSEETGTYNEQFF. In DNA, the CDR3 is TGTGCCAGCAGTGAGGAGACAGGGACCTACAATGAGCAGTTCTTC.

The chain uses TRBV19 and TRBJ2-5; 7 bases agree with TRBD1. The V gene end was trimmed by 3 bases and the J gene end by 14 bases; junction bases not matched to a gene: 9. This CDR3 region has 12 residues. From germline, CDR1 is LNHDA and CDR2 SQIVND (reference sequence). This CDR3 reads CASSIGQAPIYF. CDR3 bases: TGTGCCAGTAGTATTGGACAGGCCCCTATATACTTC.

The table lists this clonotype with a count of one. The chain has TRBV7-9 and TRBJ2-3, with D perhaps matching TRBD2 (6 bases). Trimming shortened V by 4 bases and J by 4 bases, and 9 bases separated the two germline ends. Germline V gene lookup returns CDR1 SEHNR and CDR2 FQNEAQ (reference sequence). This CDR3 is built from 13 residues. The DNA for the CDR3 is TGTGCCAGCAGCTCCGGGGACTCAGATACGCAGTATTTT. It yields the protein CASSSGDSDTQYF.

V and J are TRBV7-3 and TRBJ2-1, with D unclear. V lost 7 bases and J 4 bases, leaving 14 bases between the germline ends. This CDR3 is built from 14 residues. Germline CDR1 reads SGHTA; CDR2 reads FQGTGA. The CDR3 bases are TGTGCCAGCATCAAAGGGTCCGGGTACAATGAGCAGTTCTTC. It codes for CASIKGSGYNEQFF.

This chain uses TRBV12-3 or TRBV12-4 with TRBJ2-7; 12 positions match TRBD2. The CDR3 consists of 15 residues. Unmatched junction bases numbered 6, after V lost 5 bases and J lost 4 bases. CDR3: CASSILAGGPYEQYF. The CDR3 coding sequence is TGTGCCAGCAGTATCCTAGCGGGAGGGCCGTACGAGCAGTACTTC.

The J gene is TRBJ2-5, the V gene TRBV29-1, with D hard to call. Germline V gene data show CDR1 as SQVTM and CDR2 as ANQGSEA. The CDR3 has 13 residues. Trimming pared 2 bases from V and 3 bases from J, leaving 10 bases between. The CDR3 DNA sequence: TGCAGCGTTGAATTGACCTTCGAAGAGACCCAGTACTTC. Translating gives CSVELTFEETQYF.

The V call is TRBV7-9, the J call TRBJ1-5; D is undetermined. Germline loops: CDR1 SEHNR, CDR2 FQNEAQ (reference sequence). V dropped 1 base and J dropped 4 bases, with 8 bases sitting between them. This CDR3 spans 14 amino acids. CDR3 DNA: TGTGCCAGCAGCTTAGAGGGCCGAAATCAGCCCCAGCATTTT. Translating gives CASSLEGRNQPQHF.

This chain connects TRBV29-1 to TRBJ2-3; unclear D gene. Germline loops: CDR1 SQVTM, CDR2 ANQGSEA. V was trimmed by 3 bases and J by 2 bases, leaving 6 bases between them. The length of the CDR3 is 12 residues. The CDR3 here is CSVEQYTDTQYF. DNA for the CDR3: TGCAGCGTTGAGCAGTACACAGATACGCAGTATTTT.

This clonotype has just one count. The rearrangement joins TRBV5-1 to TRBJ2-7; D remains ambiguous. Germline V gene data show CDR1 as SGHRS and CDR2 as YFSETQ. Trimming removed 1 base at V and 3 bases at J, with 8 bases between. The CDR3 contains 13 residues. This CDR3 is CASSLTLDYEQYF. DNA for the CDR3: TGCGCCAGCAGCTTGACCCTTGACTACGAGCAGTACTTC. Looking up the rest from reference TRBV5-1 and TRBJ2-7 gives the full variable domain: KAGVTQTPRYLIKTRGQQVTLSCSPISGHRSVSWYQQTPGQGLQFLFEYFSETQRNKGNFPGRFSGRQFSNSRSEMNVSTLELGDSALYLCASSLTLDYEQYFGPGTRLTVT.

In its sample, this clonotype was seen once. This chain joins TRBV20-1 and TRBJ1-5, with D possibly matching TRBD1 (6 bases). The CDR3 consists of 13 residues. The V end lost 6 bases, the J end lost 6 bases, and 15 bases lay between the germline ends. In germline, CDR1 is DFQATT, CDR2 SNEGSKA (reference sequence). The CDR3 nucleotides are TGCAGTGCCAAAAACAGGGAGGGTCAGCCCCAGCATTTT. The encoded protein is CSAKNREGQPQHF.

There are a few counts of this clonotype. The chain is built from TRBV7-9 and TRBJ2-1, with D perhaps matching TRBD1 (5 bases). CDR3 length: 14 residues. Trimming left V 3 bases short and J 0 bases short, with 6 bases between. Germline V gene sequence: CDR1 SEHNR, CDR2 FQNEAQ (reference sequence). CDR3 sequence: CASSFDSSYNEQFF. CDR3 DNA: TGTGCCAGCAGCTTCGACAGCTCCTACAATGAGCAGTTCTTC. Supplemented by reference TRBV7-9 and TRBJ2-1, the full variable domain reads DTGVSQNPRHKITKRGQNVTFRCDPISEHNRLYWYRQTLGQGPEFLTYFQNEAQLEKSRLLSDRFSAERPKGSFSTLEIQRTEQGDSAMYLCASSFDSSYNEQFFGPGTRLTVL.

The chain recombines TRBV20-1 with TRBJ1-1; the D is unclear. The CDR3 length is 13 residues. Germline V CDR1 and CDR2: DFQATT, SNEGSKA (reference sequence). V was trimmed by 1 base and J by 3 bases, leaving 9 bases between them. The CDR3 DNA reads as TGCAGTGCTAGAGGGGTGAGGGACACTGAAGCTTTCTTT. Translating gives CSARGVRDTEAFF.

This chain joins TRBV19 and TRBJ1-5, with a weak D call TRBD1 (5 bases). Germline-derived CDR1 and CDR2 are LNHDA and SQIVND (reference sequence). There are 13 residues in the CDR3. Trimming took off 2 bases at V and 7 bases at J, with 9 bases between the two ends. The CDR3 spells CASSISQAQPQHF. The CDR3 bases are TGTGCCAGTAGTATATCACAGGCCCAGCCCCAGCATTTT.

The genes are TRBV24-1 and TRBJ2-3, with 11 bases identical to TRBD2. The V and J ends lost 8 bases and 4 bases, in that order; junction bases with no gene match: 4. The CDR3 length is 14 residues. CDR1 and CDR2 (germline): KGHDR, SFDVKD. The CDR3 sequence is CATIAGGSPDTQYF. The CDR3 bases are TGTGCCACCATAGCGGGGGGGAGCCCAGATACGCAGTATTTT.

The chain uses TRBV19 and TRBJ2-7; 9 positions agree with TRBD1. In germline, CDR1 is LNHDA, CDR2 SQIVND (reference sequence). The V segment lost 3 bases and the J segment 2 bases; nucleotides outside the gene matches: 8. This CDR3 contains 16 residues. The CDR3 region is CASSMDDRGGTYEQYF. CDR3 DNA sequence: TGTGCCAGTAGTATGGACGACAGGGGGGGCACCTACGAGCAGTACTTC.

V usage is TRBV29-1 and J usage is TRBJ2-3; unclear D gene. V was trimmed by 1 base and J by 3 bases, leaving 11 bases between them. The germline V gene encodes CDR1 SQVTM and CDR2 ANQGSEA. The CDR3 runs 14 residues. The CDR3 nucleotides are TGCAGCGTTGAAGGCCCAGTGAAGACAGATACGCAGTATTTT. Translated, it gives CSVEGPVKTDTQYF.

This clonotype was seen a few times. This chain links TRBV7-2 with TRBJ2-7; D uncertain. The V and J ends lost 0 bases and 6 bases respectively, with 9 bases between them. Germline V lookup: CDR1 SGHTA, CDR2 FQGNSA. The CDR3 is 13 residues long. CDR3: CASSLADFREQYF. The CDR3, as DNA: TGTGCCAGCAGCTTAGCGGATTTTCGCGAGCAGTACTTC.

The chain recombines TRBV27 with TRBJ2-7; D assignment may be TRBD1 or TRBD2 (5 bases each). Trimming removed 3 bases from V and 3 bases from J, with 15 bases in between. The CDR3 loop spans 15 amino acids. Germline V gives CDR1 MNHEY, CDR2 SMNVEV (reference sequence). The CDR3 protein is CASSLGRGGIYEQYF. CDR3 sequence (DNA): TGTGCCAGCAGTTTGGGTCGTGGGGGAATCTACGAGCAGTACTTC.

The chain carries TRBV18 and TRBJ2-7; D could derive from TRBD1 or TRBD2 (5 bases each). This CDR3 has 11 residues. V lost 2 bases to trimming and J lost 7 bases, with 6 bases between them. Looked up from germline, CDR1 is KGHSH and CDR2 is LQKENI. The CDR3, as DNA: TGTGCCAGCTCACCAGAGGGGGAGCAGTACTTC. Its protein is CASSPEGEQYF.

V is TRBV7-9 and J is TRBJ2-3; D is undetermined. The germline V and J ends were trimmed by 5 bases and 6 bases, with 9 bases remaining between them. Per the germline V gene, CDR1 is SEHNR and CDR2 is FQNEAQ (reference sequence). The CDR3 totals 12 residues. CDR3 in amino acids: CASSPPADTQYF. The CDR3, as DNA: TGTGCCAGCAGCCCCCCTGCTGATACGCAGTATTTT.

This chain links TRBV7-2 with TRBJ2-1, with D perhaps matching TRBD1 (5 bases). Trimming left V 8 bases short and J 8 bases short, with 19 bases between. The CDR3 spans 14 residues. Germline V gives CDR1 SGHTA, CDR2 FQGNSA. As DNA, the CDR3 is TGTGCCAGCTCCACCCCAGGGTTGTTCGATGAGCAGTTCTTC. Amino acids: CASSTPGLFDEQFF.

The V and J genes are TRBV5-6 and TRBJ2-5, with a tentative D call TRBD2 (6 bases). The ends were cut back, 4 bases at V and 4 bases at J, with 14 bases in the middle. Germline assignment: CDR1 SGHDT and CDR2 YYEEEE. There are 14 residues in the CDR3. CDR3 region: CASSPGDDLETQYF. The CDR3 region has the DNA TGTGCCAGCAGCCCGGGGGACGACTTAGAGACCCAGTACTTC.

The chain links TRBV29-1 to TRBJ2-7; the match to TRBD1 covers 7 bases. Germline CDR1 reads SQVTM; CDR2 reads ANQGSEA. This CDR3 has 17 residues. The ends lost 0 bases at V and 3 bases at J; junction bases unmatched: 14. The CDR3 is CSVEDPSDRTPNYEQYF. In DNA, the CDR3 is TGCAGCGTTGAAGACCCCTCGGACAGGACGCCTAACTACGAGCAGTACTTC.

This sequence joins TRBV28 and TRBJ2-6; D is uncertain. Germline CDR1 reads MDHEN; CDR2 reads SYDVKM. This CDR3 has 16 amino acids. V gave up 6 bases and J gave up 0 bases, with 12 bases separating them. CDR3 sequence (DNA): TGTGCCAGCAGCCCCGTGTTAGTCTCTGGGGCCAACGTCCTGACTTTC. Residues: CASSPVLVSGANVLTF.

This clonotype was seen only a few times. The genes are TRBV28 and TRBJ2-7; D call uncertain. Trimming removed 1 base at V and 2 bases at J, with 9 bases between. Germline V gene data show CDR1 as MDHEN and CDR2 as SYDVKM. There are 14 residues in the CDR3. The CDR3 DNA reads TGTGCCAGCAGTTTATCCAGTGGGGCCTACGAGCAGTACTTC. This encodes CASSLSSGAYEQYF.

This sequence joins TRBV7-6 and TRBJ2-7; D perhaps matches TRBD1 (6 bases). Germline CDR1 is SGHVS and CDR2 is FNYEAQ. Deletions cut 3 bases from V and 4 bases from J, with 13 bases between. This CDR3 spans 14 amino acids. CDR3 region: CASSLGARRYEQYF. In DNA form, the CDR3 reads TGTGCCAGCAGCTTGGGGGCCCGTAGGTACGAGCAGTACTTC.

The genes are TRBV15 and TRBJ2-3; a possible D gene is TRBD2 (6 bases). Trimming shortened V by 0 bases and J by 5 bases, and 12 bases separated the two germline ends. This CDR3 comprises 15 residues. Looked up from germline, CDR1 is LNHNV and CDR2 is YYDKDF (reference sequence). CDR3 in amino acids: CATSREPGGEDTQYF. The CDR3 DNA is TGTGCCACCAGCAGAGAGCCAGGCGGGGAAGATACGCAGTATTTT.

With respect to this clonotype: At one of its ends the junction is not consistent with the germline gene, which may arise from a read error. V usage is TRBV7-9 and J usage is TRBJ1-1; 8 nucleotides line up with TRBD1. CDR1 and CDR2 (germline): SEHNR, FQNEAQ (reference sequence). The CDR3 has 15 amino acids. The CDR3 DNA is TGTGCCAGCAGCCCTGGACAGGGAATGAACGCTGAAGCTTTCTTT. Translation gives CASSPGQGMNAEAFF.

The genes are TRBV4-2 and TRBJ2-1; 9 bases are a match to TRBD2. V gave up 4 bases and J gave up 4 bases; unmatched junction bases: 5. Germline values: CDR1 LGHNA, CDR2 YNFKEQ. This CDR3 has 15 amino acids. The CDR3 region is CASSLIAGDYNEQFF. CDR3 DNA: TGTGCCAGCAGCCTCATAGCGGGGGATTACAATGAGCAGTTCTTC.

V gene TRBV11-1 combines with J gene TRBJ2-1; TRBD1 is a possible D gene (5 bases). V was trimmed by 8 bases and J by 0 bases, leaving 14 bases between them. In germline, CDR1 is SGHAT, CDR2 FQDESV (reference sequence). This CDR3 contains 15 residues. CDR3 loop: CASESMQGSYNEQFF. The DNA for the CDR3 is TGTGCCAGCGAGTCCATGCAGGGCTCCTACAATGAGCAGTTCTTC.

V gene TRBV10-1 combines with J gene TRBJ2-3; no clear D gene. CDR1 WNHNN and CDR2 SYGVQD come from the germline V gene (reference sequence). V lost 0 bases and J lost 6, with 4 bases in between. CDR3 length equals 12 residues. CDR3 loop: CASSESGDTQYF. The CDR3 nucleotides are TGCGCCAGCAGTGAGTCAGGGGATACGCAGTATTTT.